One sample yielded the 18 T cell receptor beta chains listed below, sequenced in a study of identical twins. Each CDR3 protein is one row after TCRdb ran MiXCR on the 5' RACE reads. The sample records hundreds of thousands of distinct CDR3 sequences, 5.5% to 7.5% being singletons. The specimen sequenced was naive T cells sorted from blood. These receptors were taken from a man younger than 35 in good health.

This clonotype was picked up one time. A much bigger clone sits one base away, suggesting this may be a read error. This rearrangement joins TRBV12-3 or TRBV12-4 to TRBJ2-5; the D gene is possibly TRBD1 (6 bases). CDR3 length: 14 residues. V was clipped by 0 bases and J by 5 bases, with 10 bases between them. The CDR3 loop is CASSLAGQDETQYF. Written as DNA, the CDR3 is TGTGCCAGCAGTTTAGCGGGACAAGATGAGACCCAGTACTTC.

This chain connects TRBV6-4 to TRBJ2-2; D is perhaps TRBD1 (6 bases). Germline V CDR1 and CDR2: MRHNA, SNTAGT. Trimming cost V 7 bases and J 6 bases, with 15 bases left between them. This CDR3 is built from 14 residues. CDR3 sequence (DNA): TGTGCCAGCAAATCGGGACATCGCGCCGGGGAGCTGTTTTTT. It translates to CASKSGHRAGELFF.

This chain connects TRBV6-5 to TRBJ2-6; D remains ambiguous. This CDR3 spans 13 amino acids. Germline CDR1 MNHEY, CDR2 SVGAGI. Trimming took off 5 bases at V and 4 bases at J, with 6 bases between the two ends. The CDR3 bases are TGTGCCAGCAGTAGTCGAGGGGCCAACGTCCTGACTTTC. Translating it yields CASSSRGANVLTF.

There are a few counts of this clonotype. The rearrangement links TRBV10-3 to TRBJ1-1; 12 positions match TRBD1. The CDR3 length is 16 residues. Germline V gives CDR1 ENHRY, CDR2 SYGVKD. Trimming at V came to 4 bases and at J to 1 base, leaving 4 bases not matched to a gene. The CDR3 bases are TGTGCCATCAGTGCCTGGGACAGGGGGCAGAACACTGAAGCTTTCTTT. It codes for CAISAWDRGQNTEAFF.

The V gene is TRBV4-1, the J gene TRBJ2-1; no clear D gene. This CDR3 has 13 amino acids. In germline, CDR1 is MGHRA, CDR2 YSYEKL. V was pared by 6 bases and J by 1 base, with 7 bases between. The CDR3 DNA reads as TGCGCCAGCAGTGAGGAGTCCTACAATGAGCAGTTCTTC. Translation gives CASSEESYNEQFF.

This clonotype was seen at least ten times. This chain connects TRBV7-8 to TRBJ2-5, with 8 nucleotides matching TRBD2. V was pared by 1 base and J by 2 bases, with 3 bases of the junction left unmatched. The V gene's germline CDR1 is SGHVS and CDR2 FQNEAQ. This CDR3 comprises 15 residues. The CDR3 here is CASSLGGGRQETQYF. DNA for the CDR3: TGTGCCAGCAGCTTAGGGGGCGGGAGGCAAGAGACCCAGTACTTC.

This clonotype has just a few counts. The chain couples TRBV19 to TRBJ1-3; D gene uncertain. The CDR3 loop spans 13 amino acids. Trimming removed 0 bases from V and 0 bases from J, with 0 bases in between. Germline V lookup: CDR1 LNHDA, CDR2 SQIVND (reference sequence). CDR3 sequence (DNA): TGTGCCAGTAGTATAGACTCTGGAAACACCATATATTTT. Translation gives CASSIDSGNTIYF.

This clonotype was seen a few times. The genes are TRBV5-6 and TRBJ2-3, with a weak D call TRBD2 (6 bases). Trimming took off 2 bases at V and 8 bases at J, with 15 bases between the two ends. The CDR3 contains 14 residues. Germline CDR1 reads SGHDT; CDR2 reads YYEEEE. The CDR3 coding sequence is TGTGCCAGCAGCTTCCAACGCGGGGTCCGTACGCAGTATTTT. The encoded protein is CASSFQRGVRTQYF.

This chain links TRBV7-2 with TRBJ2-5; D possibly uses TRBD1 or TRBD2 (5 bases each). Germline V gene lookup returns CDR1 SGHTA and CDR2 FQGNSA. Trimming left V 1 base short and J 1 base short, with 13 bases between. This CDR3 has 16 residues. The CDR3 DNA is TGTGCCAGCAGCTTAGGGTACCGGGGCCGCCAAGAGACCCAGTACTTC. Its translation is CASSLGYRGRQETQYF.

The CDR3 DNA is TGTGCCAGCAGTTTCCCGAGCGATGGCTACACCTTC. Protein: CASSFPSDGYTF. The chain has TRBV27 and TRBJ1-2; D unclear. V was pared by 3 bases and J by 6 bases, with 8 bases between. The germline gives CDR1 MNHEY, CDR2 SMNVEV (reference sequence). CDR3 length: 12 amino acids.

This clonotype was picked up many times. This chain links TRBV7-2 with TRBJ2-5; weak D call: TRBD1 (6 bases). Per germline, CDR1 SGHTA and CDR2 FQGNSA. V was clipped by 5 bases and J by 3 bases, with 13 bases between them. The CDR3 sequence is 14 residues long. The CDR3 sequence is CASSRLTGEETQYF. CDR3 nucleotides: TGTGCCAGCAGCCGGCTGACAGGCGAAGAGACCCAGTACTTC.

This clonotype has ten or more counts. The chain recombines TRBV5-1 with TRBJ2-1, with TRBD2 as a possible D gene (6 bases). Germline V CDR1 and CDR2: SGHRS, YFSETQ. V gave up 3 bases and J gave up 2 bases, with 12 bases separating them. The CDR3 is 15 amino acids. The CDR3 DNA sequence: TGCGCCAGCAGCTCTTTAGCGGATACCTACAATGAGCAGTTCTTC. It is translated as CASSSLADTYNEQFF.

This clonotype came up many times. This chain joins TRBV20-1 and TRBJ2-1; 13 nucleotides align to TRBD2. CDR1 is DFQATT, CDR2 SNEGSKA, per germline (reference sequence). With 3 bases clipped from V and 7 bases from J, the junction kept 12 bases outside the gene matches. This CDR3 is 17 amino acids long. The CDR3 region is CSASGLAGEEWSNEQFF. The CDR3, as DNA: TGCAGTGCTAGTGGACTAGCGGGAGAGGAGTGGTCGAATGAGCAGTTCTTC.

This clonotype was observed at least ten times. The chain combines TRBV10-3 with TRBJ2-2; weak D call: TRBD1 (6 bases). Germline CDR1 ENHRY, CDR2 SYGVKD. The CDR3 spans 14 residues. V was pared by 8 bases and J by 1 base, with 11 bases between. CDR3 region: CAILGHLNTGELFF. The DNA for the CDR3 is TGTGCCATCCTGGGACACTTGAACACCGGGGAGCTGTTTTTT.

This chain uses TRBV6-2 or TRBV6-3 with TRBJ2-5; D possibly corresponds to TRBD2 (7 bases). V lost 6 bases and J 5 bases, leaving 25 bases between the germline ends. The germline V gene encodes CDR1 MNHEY and CDR2 SVGEGT. This CDR3 has 17 residues. The CDR3 sequence is CASSPPGGNLRVETQYF. In DNA form, the CDR3 reads TGTGCCAGCAGCCCCCCGGGGGGCAACCTGAGGGTTGAGACCCAGTACTTC.

The chain uses TRBV6-5 and TRBJ2-7; D is unresolved. This CDR3 has 14 residues. V dropped 0 bases and J dropped 2 bases, with 8 bases sitting between them. The germline V gene encodes CDR1 MNHEY and CDR2 SVGAGI. The CDR3 DNA reads TGTGCCAGCAGTTACTCGAAAGCCACCTACGAGCAGTACTTC. It codes for CASSYSKATYEQYF.

This clonotype was observed many times. CDR3 sequence: CASRKAGVGADTQYF. CDR3 DNA sequence: TGTGCCAGCAGGAAAGCGGGAGTGGGTGCAGATACGCAGTATTTT. The V call is TRBV6-2 or TRBV6-3, the J call TRBJ2-3; 8 nucleotides align to TRBD2. V trimming: 6 bases; J trimming: 4 bases; junction bases outside the gene matches: 9. The CDR3 is 15 residues long. Germline CDR1 MNHEY, CDR2 SVGEGT.

The chain employs TRBV30 and TRBJ2-4; TRBD1 is a possible D gene (5 bases). Germline CDR1 is GTSNPN and CDR2 is SVGIG (reference sequence). The CDR3 consists of 11 residues. V was trimmed by 2 bases and J by 7 bases, leaving 6 bases between them. The CDR3 here is CAWSPGNIQYF. The DNA of the CDR3 is TGTGCCTGGAGTCCAGGGAACATTCAGTACTTC.